This T cell receptor beta chain originates from a study of blood T cells in healthy people across ages. Study conclusions and caveats: The unknown donor CMV status may have confounded expanded clonotype changes.

Using a J-beta primer mix together with a sample-barcoded 5' primer, a second PCR was run for roughly 7 to 12 cycles. One entry per CDR3 protein, called by TCRdb with MiXCR from the 5' RACE reads. The sample lists 1.5 million to 2 million distinct CDR3 sequences; 28% were seen once. The count of this clonotype is one. What it binds is not known. V was trimmed by 7 bases and J by 4 bases, leaving 17 bases between them. Germline loops: CDR1 SGHDN, CDR2 FVKESK. The CDR3 runs 15 residues. The clonotype was recovered from a woman under 40 in good health. Sequencing was carried out using blood. This rearrangement joins TRBV14 to TRBJ2-1; D tentatively reads TRBD1 or TRBD2 (6 bases each). The CDR3 sequence is CASKQGGAIYNEQFF. The CDR3 region has the DNA TGTGCCAGCAAACAGGGCGGGGCGATTTACAATGAGCAGTTCTTC.